The source of this T cell receptor (beta chain) is a study of regulatory T cells in long-lasting Graves disease. Study information: Graves' patients diagnosed newly had used antithyroid drugs under 3 months.

The germline V and J ends were trimmed by 0 bases and 2 bases, with 13 bases remaining between them. This CDR3 has 16 residues. Germline-derived CDR1 and CDR2 are SGDLS and YYNGEE. Libraries of TCR beta came from iRepertoire HTBI primers plus Arm-PCR of CDR3 regions. TCRdb itself ran the multiplex PCR reads through MiXCR, one entry per CDR3 protein. The sample has 400,000 to 550,000 distinct CDR3 sequences; about 15% are singletons. This sample's time point: newly diagnosed GD, antithyroid drugs for less than 3 months. The TCR library was made from RNA that had been extracted from PBMCs in TRIzol. This clonotype was seen at least ten times. A further study also used this sample, focusing on T cells in Graves' hyperthyroidism and ophthalmopathy. In that study: For ophthalmopathy, model prediction preceded onset by a median about 6 months.

The origin of this receptor is a woman aged 25 to 39 with Graves disease. The V and J genes are TRBV9 and TRBJ2-3, with TRBD2 as a possible D gene (6 bases). The specimen was peripheral blood mononuclear cells (PBMCs), collected at new diagnosis, from a patient treated with antithyroid drugs. Here the CDR3 DNA reads TGTGCCAGCAGCGTAGGGGACGCGGGAAACACAGATACGCAGTATTTT. Its protein product is CASSVGDAGNTDTQYF.